These T cell receptor beta chains were read from a single sample in a study of blood T cell repertoires in COVID-19. TCRdb's table, derived via immunoSEQ multiplex PCR, lists solely in-frame clones and lacks some. The sample has 50,000 or so clones, about 90% seen once. Source material: peripheral blood. The source is a human donor with active COVID-19. The donor label of this sample is uncertain. CDR3s include the opening cysteine and the closing phenylalanine or tryptophan. D genes are given only for firm matches. Only part of the rows carry a size: once, few, many, or a class if the clone is expanded.

v_gene	abundance	j_gene	d_gene	len	CDR3nt	CDR3aa
TRBV27	once	TRBJ1-1	NA	16	TGTGCCAGCAGTTTATCGAGGCAGGGGCTGAACACTGAAGCTTTCTTT	CASSLSRQGLNTEAFF
TRBV10-3	NA	TRBJ2-7	NA	14	TGTGCCATCAGTGAGTTTCTGGGCGATTTGGGGCAGTACTTC	CAISEFLGDLGQYF
TRBV5-1	NA	TRBJ2-3	NA	15	TGCGCCAGCAGCTTGGAGACAGGTTCCACAGATACGCAGTATTTT	CASSLETGSTDTQYF
TRBV4-1	NA	TRBJ2-2	NA	16	TGCGCCAGCAGCCAAGATCAAGCGAGGGTCACCGGGGAGCTGTTTTTT	CASSQDQARVTGELFF
TRBV27	NA	TRBJ2-7	NA	13	TGTGCCAGCAGACATGCGGGGACCTACGAGCAGTACTTC	CASRHAGTYEQYF
TRBV5-4	NA	TRBJ2-2	NA	15	TGTGCCAGCAGCTTGGAGCAGGGTAACACCGGGGAGCTGTTTTTT	CASSLEQGNTGELFF
TRBV10-1	NA	TRBJ2-7	NA	19	TGCGCCAGCAGTGATCCACTTGCCTTCGACAGCCTAAGCACCCCCGAGCAGTACTTC	CASSDPLAFDSLSTPEQYF
TRBV11-2	NA	TRBJ2-3	NA	10	TGTGCCAGCAGCTCCGTTACGCAGTATTTT	CASSSVTQYF
TRBV19	NA	TRBJ2-1	NA	16	TGTGCCAGTAGTAGGGCTGGAGGGAGCTCCTACAATGAGCAGTTCTTC	CASSRAGGSSYNEQFF
TRBV5-8	NA	TRBJ1-2	TRBD1	15	TGTGCCAGCAGCTGGGACAGACCTGCGGTAGGCGGCTACACCTTC	CASSWDRPAVGGYTF
TRBV7-9	NA	TRBJ1-1	TRBD1	15	TGTGCCAGCAGCTTAGCGGGACAGGGAGGATCTGAAGCTTTCTTT	CASSLAGQGGSEAFF
TRBV5-1	NA	TRBJ2-3	NA	18	TGCGCCAGCAGCGCATCTAGCAAACCTTACCCGAGCACAGATACGCAGTATTTT	CASSASSKPYPSTDTQYF
TRBV10-3	NA	TRBJ2-7	NA	11	TGTGCCATCAAAGAGCGGTACGAGCAGTACTTC	CAIKERYEQYF
TRBV13	NA	TRBJ2-7	NA	11	TGTGCCAGCAGCTCGGCGGGACAGCAGTACTTC	CASSSAGQQYF
TRBV5-1	NA	TRBJ1-4	NA	15	TGCGCCAGCAGTCTTAGTTACGCAACTAATGAAAAACTGTTTTTT	CASSLSYATNEKLFF
TRBV19	NA	TRBJ1-5	TRBD1	19	TGTGCCAGTAGTATTCAGGGACAGGGGTACGCCAATAGCAATCAGCCCCAGCATTTT	CASSIQGQGYANSNQPQHF